Listed here are 9 T cell receptor beta chains from one sample, sequenced in a study of blood T cell repertoires in COVID-19. Data came from immunoSEQ multiplex PCR; TCRdb stores just in-frame clones and leaves some out. This sample has some 120,000 clones; 60% to 85% occur once, and the top ten carry roughly 20%. The sample was peripheral blood. These receptors came from a man aged 80 or over with acute or convalescent COVID-19.

The chain combines TRBV19 with TRBJ2-1; 7 nucleotides align to TRBD2. CDR3 length: 17 amino acids. V was pared by 3 bases and J by 4 bases, with 12 bases of the junction left unmatched. CDR1 and CDR2 from the germline V gene are LNHDA and SQIVND (reference sequence). CDR3 bases: TGTGCCAGTAGTATCGGGATCGGGGGGTCCCTTTACAATGAGCAGTTCTTC. Translating it yields CASSIGIGGSLYNEQFF.

This chain connects TRBV6-5 to TRBJ1-1, with TRBD1 matching over 10 bases. V shed 4 bases, J shed 5 bases, and the junction held 7 bases outside the gene matches. The V gene's germline CDR1 is MNHEY and CDR2 SVGAGI. The CDR3 loop spans 15 amino acids. The CDR3 loop reads CASSSRWGQGTEAFF. DNA for the CDR3: TGTGCCAGCAGTTCCCGTTGGGGACAGGGGACTGAAGCTTTCTTT.

This rearrangement joins TRBV7-8 to TRBJ1-5; 9 bases match TRBD1. Looked up from germline, CDR1 is SGHVS and CDR2 is FQNEAQ. The CDR3 consists of 16 residues. J gave up 1 base and V 1 base, and 2 bases lay outside the gene matches. The CDR3 spells CASSLGQGVSNQPQHF. The CDR3 bases are TGTGCCAGCAGCTTAGGACAGGGGGTAAGCAATCAGCCCCAGCATTTT.

This clone has just a few counts. The chain is built from TRBV10-3 and TRBJ2-5; 10 positions agree with TRBD1. The length of the CDR3 is 14 residues. Germline V gene data show CDR1 as ENHRY and CDR2 as SYGVKD. The V segment lost 8 bases and the J segment 1 base; nucleotides outside the gene matches: 4. In DNA form, the CDR3 reads TGTGCCATCCAACGGGACAGGGGCCAAGAGACCCAGTACTTC. It specifies CAIQRDRGQETQYF.

V is TRBV10-3 and J is TRBJ2-5; 10 bases are a match to TRBD1. Germline assignment: CDR1 ENHRY and CDR2 SYGVKD. The CDR3 contains 15 residues. Germline trimming cut 6 bases from V and 2 bases from J; bases unmatched to any gene: 6. The CDR3 loop is CAIRDWDRGQETQYF. CDR3 DNA sequence: TGTGCCATCAGGGACTGGGACAGGGGACAAGAGACCCAGTACTTC.

The table lists this clone with a count of one. This chain uses TRBV5-4 with TRBJ2-3; weak D call: TRBD2 (5 bases). The germline CDR1 and CDR2 sequences are SGHNT and YYREEE (reference sequence). The germline V and J ends were trimmed by 0 bases and 4 bases, with 15 bases remaining between them. The CDR3 sequence is 16 residues long. The CDR3 sequence is CASSLAGIRWADTQYF. The DNA for the CDR3 is TGTGCCAGCAGCTTGGCCGGGATAAGGTGGGCAGATACGCAGTATTTT.

This clone was picked up one time. This chain uses TRBV19 with TRBJ1-1; no clear D gene. CDR1 is LNHDA and CDR2 is SQIVND in the germline V gene (reference sequence). This CDR3 contains 13 residues. V was trimmed by 10 bases and J by 6 bases, leaving 18 bases between them. CDR3 bases: TGTGCCACCGCCACGGGAGTCGGCGCTGAAGCTTTCTTT. It codes for CATATGVGAEAFF.

This clone was observed at least ten times. The chain combines TRBV2 with TRBJ2-7, with a tentative D call TRBD2 (6 bases). This CDR3 is 13 amino acids long. Deletions cut 2 bases from V and 6 bases from J, with 11 bases between. Germline V gives CDR1 SNHLY, CDR2 FYNNEI. CDR3 amino acids: CASSEFGGSEQYF. The CDR3 nucleotides read TGTGCCAGCAGTGAATTCGGGGGAAGCGAGCAGTACTTC.

The V and J genes are TRBV13 and TRBJ2-5; TRBD2 matches 9 bases. Germline loops: CDR1 PRHDT, CDR2 FYEKMQ (reference sequence). The CDR3 has 16 amino acids. J gave up 1 base and V 2 bases, and 5 bases lay outside the gene matches. CDR3 sequence (DNA): TGTGCCAGCAGCTTAACGAGACTAGCGGTCCAAGAGACCCAGTACTTC. Translation: CASSLTRLAVQETQYF.